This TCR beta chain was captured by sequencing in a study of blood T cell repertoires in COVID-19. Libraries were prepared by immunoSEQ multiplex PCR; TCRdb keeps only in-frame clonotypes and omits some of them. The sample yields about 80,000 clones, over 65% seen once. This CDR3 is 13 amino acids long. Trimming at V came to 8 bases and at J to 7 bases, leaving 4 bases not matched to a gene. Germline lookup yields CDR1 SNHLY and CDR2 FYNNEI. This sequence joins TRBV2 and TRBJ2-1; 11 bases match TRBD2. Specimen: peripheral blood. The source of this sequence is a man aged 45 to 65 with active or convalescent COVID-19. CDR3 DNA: TGTGCCAGCCACGGGACTAGCGGAAATGAGCAGTTCTTC. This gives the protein CASHGTSGNEQFF.